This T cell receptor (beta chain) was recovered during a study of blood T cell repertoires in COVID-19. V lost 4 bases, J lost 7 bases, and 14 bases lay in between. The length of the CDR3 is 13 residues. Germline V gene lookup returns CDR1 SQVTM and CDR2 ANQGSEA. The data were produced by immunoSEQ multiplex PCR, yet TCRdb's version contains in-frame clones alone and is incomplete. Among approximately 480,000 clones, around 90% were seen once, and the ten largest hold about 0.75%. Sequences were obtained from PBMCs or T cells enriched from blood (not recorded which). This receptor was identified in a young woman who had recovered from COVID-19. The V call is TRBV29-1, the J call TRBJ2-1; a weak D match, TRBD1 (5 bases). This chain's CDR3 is CSVGMGPRNEQFF. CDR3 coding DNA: TGCAGCGTTGGTATGGGGCCGCGGAATGAGCAGTTCTTC.